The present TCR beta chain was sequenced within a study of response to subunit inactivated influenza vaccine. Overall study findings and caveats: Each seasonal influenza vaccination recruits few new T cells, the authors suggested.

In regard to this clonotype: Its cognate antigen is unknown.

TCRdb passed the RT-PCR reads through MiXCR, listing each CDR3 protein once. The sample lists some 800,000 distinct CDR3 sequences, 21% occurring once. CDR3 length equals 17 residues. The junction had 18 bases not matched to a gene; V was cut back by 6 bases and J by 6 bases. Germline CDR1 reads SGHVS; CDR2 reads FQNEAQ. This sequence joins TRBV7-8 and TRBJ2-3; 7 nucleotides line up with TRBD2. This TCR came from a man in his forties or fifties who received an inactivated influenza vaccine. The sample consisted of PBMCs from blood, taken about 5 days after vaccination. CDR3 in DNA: TGTGCCAGCAGACTAAAAAGGGTAGCGGGTATGATGGATACGCAGTATTTT. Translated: CASRLKRVAGMMDTQYF. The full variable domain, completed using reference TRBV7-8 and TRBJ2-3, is GAGVSQSPRYKVAKRGQDVALRCDPISGHVSLFWYQQALGQGPEFLTYFQNEAQLDKSGLPSDRFFAERPEGSVSTLKIQRTQQEDSAVYLCASRLKRVAGMMDTQYFGPGTRLTVL.